The 11 T cell receptor beta chains presented below share a single source sample, sequenced in a study of memory CD4+ T cells and cytomegalovirus serostatus. Repertoires were generated with immunoSEQ multiplex PCR, while TCRdb's copy carries only in-frame clones and drops some. Of 54,000 or so clones in the sample, 80% to 85% were seen once. The sort gate was single viable CD3+CD4+CD8-CD45RO+ cells for memory CD4+ T cells. The sequenced sample was memory CD4+ T cells from blood. The receptors stem from an adult in good health and CMV-seronegative.

The chain recombines TRBV10-3 with TRBJ2-5; D not resolved. The CDR3 runs 12 residues. Germline assignment: CDR1 ENHRY and CDR2 SYGVKD. V was clipped by 2 bases and J by 5 bases, with 6 bases between them. CDR3 sequence reads: CAISETLETQYF. For the CDR3, the DNA is TGTGCCATCAGTGAGACCCTGGAGACCCAGTACTTC.

J is TRBJ2-2 and V is TRBV5-5, with TRBD2 matching 9 bases. This CDR3 region has 16 residues. V shed 0 bases, J shed 3 bases, and the junction held 3 bases outside the gene matches. The V gene's germline CDR1 is SGHKS and CDR2 YYEKEE (reference sequence). CDR3 in DNA: TGTGCCAGCAGCTTGGGTAGCGGGAGTCACACCGGGGAGCTGTTTTTT. It encodes CASSLGSGSHTGELFF. Variable domain in full (rest from reference TRBV5-5 and TRBJ2-2): DAGVTQSPTHLIKTRGQQVTLRCSPISGHKSVSWYQQVLGQGPQFIFQYYEKEERGRGNFPDRFSARQFPNYSSELNVNALLLGDSALYLCASSLGSGSHTGELFFGEGSRLTVL.

This clone has only a few counts. This chain uses TRBV19 with TRBJ2-5; D is possibly TRBD1 or TRBD2 (5 bases each). CDR3 length: 15 residues. V was trimmed by 6 bases and J by 3 bases, leaving 17 bases between them. Germline loops: CDR1 LNHDA, CDR2 SQIVND (reference sequence). The CDR3 region is CASRGVGREKETQYF. The CDR3 DNA sequence: TGTGCCAGTAGGGGGGTCGGACGGGAAAAAGAGACCCAGTACTTC.

The chain uses TRBV28 and TRBJ2-7; 10 nucleotides match TRBD1. This CDR3 has 15 residues. Germline CDR1 MDHEN, CDR2 SYDVKM. Trimming at V came to 6 bases and at J to 4 bases, leaving 9 bases not matched to a gene. The CDR3 here is CASRTDRGVIYEQYF. The CDR3 DNA is TGTGCCAGCAGAACGGACAGGGGGGTTATTTACGAGCAGTACTTC.

V usage is TRBV29-1 and J usage is TRBJ2-7, with 11 bases identical to TRBD2. The CDR3 loop spans 16 amino acids. The germline CDR1 and CDR2 sequences are SQVTM and ANQGSEA. V was pared by 3 bases and J by 5 bases, with 12 bases of the junction left unmatched. The chain's CDR3 is CSVDGGVLAGGNEQYF. As DNA, the CDR3 is TGCAGCGTTGATGGGGGGGTATTAGCGGGAGGGAACGAGCAGTACTTC.

The chain uses TRBV19 and TRBJ2-7; 10 bases fit TRBD2. Germline CDR1 LNHDA, CDR2 SQIVND (reference sequence). Trimming at V came to 6 bases and at J to 5 bases, leaving 10 bases not matched to a gene. CDR3 length equals 15 residues. This CDR3 reads CASRPKLAGSNEQYF. As DNA, the CDR3 is TGTGCCAGTAGACCAAAACTAGCGGGATCCAACGAGCAGTACTTC.

In its sample, this clone was seen once. The chain uses TRBV7-8 and TRBJ1-5, with a tentative D call TRBD1 (6 bases). Trimming took off 3 bases at V and 2 bases at J, with 14 bases between the two ends. The CDR3 is 16 residues long. The germline gives CDR1 SGHVS, CDR2 FQNEAQ. The CDR3 DNA sequence: TGTGCCAGCAGCTTCGAAGGGGGTTGGGGCAATCAGCCCCAGCATTTT. Protein product: CASSFEGGWGNQPQHF.

The chain employs TRBV29-1 and TRBJ1-1, with D possibly being TRBD1 (5 bases). Per germline, CDR1 SQVTM and CDR2 ANQGSEA. The CDR3 runs to 13 residues. Trimming took off 5 bases at V and 7 bases at J, with 17 bases between the two ends. In DNA, the CDR3 is TGCAGCGTTCTAGACAGCTCGCGCTTTGAAGCTTTCTTT. It yields the protein CSVLDSSRFEAFF.

This chain uses TRBV6-6 with TRBJ2-7; 11 bases agree with TRBD2. This CDR3 has 16 residues. Unmatched junction bases numbered 12, after V lost 5 bases and J lost 6 bases. Germline CDR1 is MNHNY and CDR2 is SVGAGI (reference sequence). CDR3 bases: TGTGCCAGCAGTCCAAGTCATAGCGGGAGGGCCCCCGAGCAGTACTTC. It yields the protein CASSPSHSGRAPEQYF.

This chain links TRBV27 with TRBJ2-6; 9 bases agree with TRBD1. The germline V gene has CDR1 MNHEY and CDR2 SMNVEV (reference sequence). V lost 4 bases to trimming and J lost 2 bases; unmatched junction nucleotides: 15. This CDR3 has 20 amino acids. DNA for the CDR3: TGTGCCAGCAGTTCACCCTCCTGGGACAGGGAATCCCCTGGGGCCAACGTCCTGACTTTC. Its protein product is CASSSPSWDRESPGANVLTF.

The chain carries TRBV5-1 and TRBJ1-4; D unresolved. V shed 5 bases and J shed 0 bases, with 14 bases lying between them. In germline, CDR1 is SGHRS, CDR2 YFSETQ. The CDR3 is 16 amino acids. The CDR3 protein is CASRSPGIATNEKLFF. Written as DNA, the CDR3 is TGCGCCAGCAGAAGCCCCGGTATTGCAACTAATGAAAAACTGTTTTTT. The entire variable domain, with the rest obtained from reference TRBV5-1 and TRBJ1-4, is as follows: KAGVTQTPRYLIKTRGQQVTLSCSPISGHRSVSWYQQTPGQGLQFLFEYFSETQRNKGNFPGRFSGRQFSNSRSEMNVSTLELGDSALYLCASRSPGIATNEKLFFGSGTQLSVL.